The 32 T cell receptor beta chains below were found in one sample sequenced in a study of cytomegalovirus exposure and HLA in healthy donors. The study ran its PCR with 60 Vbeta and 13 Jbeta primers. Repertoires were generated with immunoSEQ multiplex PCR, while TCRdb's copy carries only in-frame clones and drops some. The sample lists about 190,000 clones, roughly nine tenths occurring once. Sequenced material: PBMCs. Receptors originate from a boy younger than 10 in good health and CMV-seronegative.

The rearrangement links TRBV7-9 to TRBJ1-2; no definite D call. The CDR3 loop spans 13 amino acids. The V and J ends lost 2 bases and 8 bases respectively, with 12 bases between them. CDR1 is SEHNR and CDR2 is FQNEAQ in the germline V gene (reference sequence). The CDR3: CASSLSVEGGYTF. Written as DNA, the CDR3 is TGTGCCAGCAGCTTATCGGTCGAGGGCGGCTACACCTTC.

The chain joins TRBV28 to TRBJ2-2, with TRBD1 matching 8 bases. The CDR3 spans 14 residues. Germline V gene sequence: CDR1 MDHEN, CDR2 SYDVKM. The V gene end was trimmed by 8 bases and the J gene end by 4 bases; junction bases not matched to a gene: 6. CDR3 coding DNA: TGTGCCAGCGCCCGGGGACAGGTCACCGGGGAGCTGTTTTTT. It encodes CASARGQVTGELFF.

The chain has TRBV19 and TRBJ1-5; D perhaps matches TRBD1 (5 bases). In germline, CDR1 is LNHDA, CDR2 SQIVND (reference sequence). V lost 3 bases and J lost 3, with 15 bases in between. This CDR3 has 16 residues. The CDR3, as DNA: TGTGCCAGTAGTATCCTTTCCTCAGGGCCCAATCAGCCCCAGCATTTT. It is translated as CASSILSSGPNQPQHF.

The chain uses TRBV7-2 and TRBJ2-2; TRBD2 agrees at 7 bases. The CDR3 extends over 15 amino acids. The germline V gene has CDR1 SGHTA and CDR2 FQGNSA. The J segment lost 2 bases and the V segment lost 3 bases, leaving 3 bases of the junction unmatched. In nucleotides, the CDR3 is TGTGCCAGCAGCTTGAGGGACTACAACACCGGGGAGCTGTTTTTT. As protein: CASSLRDYNTGELFF.

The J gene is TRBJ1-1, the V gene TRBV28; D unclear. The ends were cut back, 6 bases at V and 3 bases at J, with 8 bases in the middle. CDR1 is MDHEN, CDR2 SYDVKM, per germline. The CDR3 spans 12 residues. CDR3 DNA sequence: TGTGCCAGCAGCACCACTGACACTGAAGCTTTCTTT. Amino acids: CASSTTDTEAFF.

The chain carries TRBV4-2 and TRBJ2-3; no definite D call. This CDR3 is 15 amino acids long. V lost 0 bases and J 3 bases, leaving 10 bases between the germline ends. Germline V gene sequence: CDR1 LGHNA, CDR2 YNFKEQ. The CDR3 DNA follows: TGTGCCAGCAGCCAAGAGAATGCAGAAACAGATACGCAGTATTTT. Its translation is CASSQENAETDTQYF.

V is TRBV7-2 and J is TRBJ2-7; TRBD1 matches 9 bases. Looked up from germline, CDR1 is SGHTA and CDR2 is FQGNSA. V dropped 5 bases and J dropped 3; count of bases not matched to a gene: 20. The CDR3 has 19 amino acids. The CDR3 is CASSHRATGGLTDVYEQYF. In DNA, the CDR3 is TGTGCCAGCAGCCATAGGGCCACAGGGGGCTTAACTGACGTCTACGAGCAGTACTTC.

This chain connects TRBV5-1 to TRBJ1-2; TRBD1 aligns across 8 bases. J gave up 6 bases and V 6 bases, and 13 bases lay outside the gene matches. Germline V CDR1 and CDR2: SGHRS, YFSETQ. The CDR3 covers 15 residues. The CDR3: CASNSVATGGNGYTF. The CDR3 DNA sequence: TGCGCCAGCAACTCTGTTGCCACAGGGGGGAATGGCTACACCTTC.

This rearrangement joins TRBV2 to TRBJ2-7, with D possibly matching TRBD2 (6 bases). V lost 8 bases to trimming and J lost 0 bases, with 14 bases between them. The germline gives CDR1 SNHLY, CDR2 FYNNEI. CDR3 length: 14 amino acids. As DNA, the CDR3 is TGTGCCAGCGGTTTAGCGGTATCCTCCTACGAGCAGTACTTC. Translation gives CASGLAVSSYEQYF.

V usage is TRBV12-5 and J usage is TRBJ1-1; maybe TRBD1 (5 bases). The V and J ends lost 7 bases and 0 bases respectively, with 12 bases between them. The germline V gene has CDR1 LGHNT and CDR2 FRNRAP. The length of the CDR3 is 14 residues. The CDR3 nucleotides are TGTGCTAGTGCCTGGGGGGGAATGAACACTGAAGCTTTCTTT. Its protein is CASAWGGMNTEAFF.

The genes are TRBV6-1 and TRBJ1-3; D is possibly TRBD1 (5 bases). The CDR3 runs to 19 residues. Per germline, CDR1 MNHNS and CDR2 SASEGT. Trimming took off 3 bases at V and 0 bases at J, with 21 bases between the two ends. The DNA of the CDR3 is TGTGCCAGCAGTGATGGCAGGGCGCGTTCGGGCATCTCTGGAAACACCATATATTTT. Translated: CASSDGRARSGISGNTIYF.

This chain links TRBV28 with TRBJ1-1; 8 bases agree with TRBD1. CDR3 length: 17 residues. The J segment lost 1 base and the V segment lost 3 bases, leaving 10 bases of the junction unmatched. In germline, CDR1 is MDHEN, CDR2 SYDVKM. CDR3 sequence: CASSFRVVGQANTEAFF. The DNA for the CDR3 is TGTGCCAGCAGTTTTCGGGTTGTGGGACAGGCGAACACTGAAGCTTTCTTT. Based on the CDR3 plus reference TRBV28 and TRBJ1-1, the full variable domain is DVKVTQSSRYLVKRTGEKVFLECVQDMDHENMFWYRQDPGLGLRLIYFSYDVKMKEKGDIPEGYSVSREKKERFSLILESASTNQTSMYLCASSFRVVGQANTEAFFGQGTRLTVV.

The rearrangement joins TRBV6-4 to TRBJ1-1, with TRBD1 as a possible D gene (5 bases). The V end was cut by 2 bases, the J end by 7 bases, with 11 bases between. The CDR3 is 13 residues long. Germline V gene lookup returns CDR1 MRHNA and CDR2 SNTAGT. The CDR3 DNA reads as TGTGCCAGCAGTGACGGGTTAACAGGTGAAGCTTTCTTT. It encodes CASSDGLTGEAFF.

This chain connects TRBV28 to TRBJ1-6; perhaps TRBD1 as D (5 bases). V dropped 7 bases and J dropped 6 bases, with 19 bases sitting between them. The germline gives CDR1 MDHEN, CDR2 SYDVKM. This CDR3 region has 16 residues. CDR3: CASTLSGGDLNSPLHF. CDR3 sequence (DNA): TGTGCCAGCACCCTCTCCGGAGGGGACCTTAATTCACCCCTCCACTTT.

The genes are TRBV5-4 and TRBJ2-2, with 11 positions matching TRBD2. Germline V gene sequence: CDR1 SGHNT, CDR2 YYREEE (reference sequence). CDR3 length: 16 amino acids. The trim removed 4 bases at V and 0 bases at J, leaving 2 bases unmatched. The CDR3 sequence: CASSGGLAANTGELFF. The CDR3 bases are TGTGCCAGCAGCGGGGGACTAGCGGCGAACACCGGGGAGCTGTTTTTT.

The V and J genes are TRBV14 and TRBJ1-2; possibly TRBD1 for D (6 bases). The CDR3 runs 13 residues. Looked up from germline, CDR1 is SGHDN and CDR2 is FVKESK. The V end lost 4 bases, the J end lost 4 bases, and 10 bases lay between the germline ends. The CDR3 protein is CASSPGQLYGYTF. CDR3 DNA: TGTGCCAGCAGCCCCGGACAGCTCTATGGCTACACCTTC. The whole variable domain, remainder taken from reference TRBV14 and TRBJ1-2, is EAGVTQFPSHSVIEKGQTVTLRCDPISGHDNLYWYRRVMGKEIKFLLHFVKESKQDESGMPNNRFLAERTGGTYSTLKVQPAELEDSGVYFCASSPGQLYGYTFGSGTRLTVV.

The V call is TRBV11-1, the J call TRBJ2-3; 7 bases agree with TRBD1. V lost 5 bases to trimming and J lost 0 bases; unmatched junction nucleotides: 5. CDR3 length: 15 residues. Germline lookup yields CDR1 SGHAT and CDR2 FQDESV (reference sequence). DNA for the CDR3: TGTGCCAGCAGCGACAGGGTTTCAAGCACAGATACGCAGTATTTT. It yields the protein CASSDRVSSTDTQYF.

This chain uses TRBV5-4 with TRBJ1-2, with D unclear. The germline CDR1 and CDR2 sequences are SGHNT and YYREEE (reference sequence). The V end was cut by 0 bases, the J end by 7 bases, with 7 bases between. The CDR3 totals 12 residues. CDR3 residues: CASSLERGGYTF. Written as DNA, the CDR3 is TGTGCCAGCAGCTTGGAACGGGGTGGCTACACCTTC.

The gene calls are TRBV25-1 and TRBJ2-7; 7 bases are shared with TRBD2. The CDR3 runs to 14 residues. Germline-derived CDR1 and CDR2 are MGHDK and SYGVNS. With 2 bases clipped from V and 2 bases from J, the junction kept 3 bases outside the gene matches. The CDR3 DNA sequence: TGTGCCAGCAGTGAACGGGAGGTACCCTACGAGCAGTACTTC. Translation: CASSEREVPYEQYF.

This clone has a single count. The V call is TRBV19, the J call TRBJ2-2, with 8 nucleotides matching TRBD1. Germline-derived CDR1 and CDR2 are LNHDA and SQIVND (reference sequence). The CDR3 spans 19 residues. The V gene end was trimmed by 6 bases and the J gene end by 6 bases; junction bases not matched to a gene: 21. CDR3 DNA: TGTGCCAGTAGACCCCTACCGCTCGGACAGGGTCGGGTAGCCGGGGAGCTGTTTTTT. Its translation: CASRPLPLGQGRVAGELFF.

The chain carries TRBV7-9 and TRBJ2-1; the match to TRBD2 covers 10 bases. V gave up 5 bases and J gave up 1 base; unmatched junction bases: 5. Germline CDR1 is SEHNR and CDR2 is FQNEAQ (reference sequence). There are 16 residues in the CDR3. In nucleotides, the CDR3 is TGTGCCAGCAGCCCTAGCGGGAGAAGGTCCTACAATGAGCAGTTCTTC. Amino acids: CASSPSGRRSYNEQFF.

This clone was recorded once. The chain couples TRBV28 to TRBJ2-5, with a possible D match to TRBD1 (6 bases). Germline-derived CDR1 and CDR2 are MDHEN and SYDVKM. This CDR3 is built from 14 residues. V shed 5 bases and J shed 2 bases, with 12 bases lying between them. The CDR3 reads CASSRSGAQETQYF. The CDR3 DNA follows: TGTGCCAGCAGTCGATCAGGGGCGCAAGAGACCCAGTACTTC.

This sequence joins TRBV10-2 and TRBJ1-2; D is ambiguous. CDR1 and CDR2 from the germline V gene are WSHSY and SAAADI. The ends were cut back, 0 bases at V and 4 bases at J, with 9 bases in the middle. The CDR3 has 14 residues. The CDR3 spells CASSESMAGYGYTF. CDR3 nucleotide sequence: TGCGCCAGCAGTGAGTCGATGGCGGGCTATGGCTACACCTTC.

The CDR3 DNA is TGTGCCAGCAGCTTAACCGTCCAGGGTTCGGCTGAAGCTTTCTTT. As protein: CASSLTVQGSAEAFF. The V and J genes are TRBV27 and TRBJ1-1, with D possibly TRBD1 on 5 matching bases. The V end was cut by 6 bases, the J end by 6 bases, with 20 bases between. Germline loops: CDR1 MNHEY, CDR2 SMNVEV (reference sequence). The CDR3 spans 15 residues.

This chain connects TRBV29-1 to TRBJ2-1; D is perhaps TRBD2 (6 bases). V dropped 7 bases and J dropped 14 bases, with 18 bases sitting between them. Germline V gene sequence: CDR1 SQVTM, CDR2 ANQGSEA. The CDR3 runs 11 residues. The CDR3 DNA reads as TGCAGCGCCCGGGACTCCAGGCGAGAGTTCTTC. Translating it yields CSARDSRREFF.

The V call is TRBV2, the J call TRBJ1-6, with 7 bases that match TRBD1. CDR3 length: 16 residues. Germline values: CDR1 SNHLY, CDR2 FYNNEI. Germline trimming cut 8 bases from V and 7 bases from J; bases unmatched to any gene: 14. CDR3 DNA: TGTGCCAGCGGGGAAGACAGGGCCCCTTTGAATTCACCCCTCCACTTT. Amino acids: CASGEDRAPLNSPLHF.

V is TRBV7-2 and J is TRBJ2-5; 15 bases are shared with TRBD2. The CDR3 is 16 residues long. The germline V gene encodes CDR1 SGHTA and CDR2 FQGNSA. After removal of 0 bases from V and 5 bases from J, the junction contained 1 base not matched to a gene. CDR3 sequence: CASSLAGLAGGETQYF. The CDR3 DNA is TGTGCCAGCAGCTTAGCTGGACTAGCGGGGGGGGAGACCCAGTACTTC.

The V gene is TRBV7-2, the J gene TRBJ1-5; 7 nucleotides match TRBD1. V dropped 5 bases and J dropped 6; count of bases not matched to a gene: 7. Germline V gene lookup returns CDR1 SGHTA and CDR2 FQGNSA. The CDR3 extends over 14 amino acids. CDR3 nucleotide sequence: TGTGCCAGCAGCGCGCGACAGGGAGGTCAGCCCCAGCATTTT. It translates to CASSARQGGQPQHF.

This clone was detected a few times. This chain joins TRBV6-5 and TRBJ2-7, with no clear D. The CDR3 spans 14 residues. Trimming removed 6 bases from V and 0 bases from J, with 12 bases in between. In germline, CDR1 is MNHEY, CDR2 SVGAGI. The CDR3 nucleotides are TGTGCCAGCAGGCCCGTAGAATCCTCCTACGAGCAGTACTTC. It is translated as CASRPVESSYEQYF.

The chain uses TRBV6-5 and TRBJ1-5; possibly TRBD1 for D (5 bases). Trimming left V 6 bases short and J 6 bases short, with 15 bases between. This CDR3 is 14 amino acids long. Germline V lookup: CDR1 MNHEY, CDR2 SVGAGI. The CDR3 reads CASSRGGLGQPQHF. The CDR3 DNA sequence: TGTGCCAGCAGCCGGGGGGGGTTGGGTCAGCCCCAGCATTTT.

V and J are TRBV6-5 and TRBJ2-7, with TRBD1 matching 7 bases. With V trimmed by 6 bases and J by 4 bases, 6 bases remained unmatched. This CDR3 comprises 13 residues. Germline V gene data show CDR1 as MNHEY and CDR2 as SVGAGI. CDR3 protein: CASSPGTVYEQYF. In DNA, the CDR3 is TGTGCCAGCAGCCCCGGGACAGTTTACGAGCAGTACTTC.

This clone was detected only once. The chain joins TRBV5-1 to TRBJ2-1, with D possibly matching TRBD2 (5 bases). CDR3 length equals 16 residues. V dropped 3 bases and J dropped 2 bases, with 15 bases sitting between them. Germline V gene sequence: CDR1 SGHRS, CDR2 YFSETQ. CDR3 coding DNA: TGCGCCAGCAGCTCCGCAAGCGACTACCCCTACAATGAGCAGTTCTTC. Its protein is CASSSASDYPYNEQFF.